These 11 T cell receptor beta chains were sequenced from one sample in a study of T-cell memory formation after mild COVID-19. One entry per CDR3 protein results from TCRdb running MiXCR on the 5' RACE reads. The sample lists some 130,000 distinct CDR3 sequences, roughly 15% occurring once. What was sequenced was PBMCs or a T cell subset sorted from them (not recorded which). These receptor sequences come from an adult woman who had mild COVID-19 (a few samples of this study predate the infection). Cell type and time point are not known.

This clonotype was detected only a few times. The gene calls are TRBV5-1 and TRBJ2-5; 7 bases agree with TRBD1. Looked up from germline, CDR1 is SGHRS and CDR2 is YFSETQ. This CDR3 contains 14 residues. J was trimmed by 2 bases and V by 4 bases; bases with no gene match: 5. The CDR3 sequence: CASSDRQGQETQYF. CDR3 DNA: TGCGCCAGCAGCGATAGACAGGGACAAGAGACCCAGTACTTC.

This chain links TRBV5-1 with TRBJ2-7, with D possibly TRBD1 on 5 matching bases. Trimming removed 4 bases from V and 2 bases from J, with 19 bases in between. The CDR3 is 16 residues long. CDR1 and CDR2 (germline): SGHRS, YFSETQ. CDR3 nucleotides: TGCGCCAGCAGCCCACCCGAAGTTGACAGAGCCTACGAGCAGTACTTC. Translating it yields CASSPPEVDRAYEQYF. Complete variable domain (other parts from reference TRBV5-1 and TRBJ2-7): KAGVTQTPRYLIKTRGQQVTLSCSPISGHRSVSWYQQTPGQGLQFLFEYFSETQRNKGNFPGRFSGRQFSNSRSEMNVSTLELGDSALYLCASSPPEVDRAYEQYFGPGTRLTVT.

This clonotype was seen only a few times. The CDR3 region is CASTDRVGRNYGYTF. The CDR3, as DNA: TGTGCCAGCACAGACAGGGTCGGGCGAAACTATGGCTACACCTTC. The V gene is TRBV6-5, the J gene TRBJ1-2, with 7 bases that match TRBD1. This CDR3 is 15 amino acids long. Germline lookup yields CDR1 MNHEY and CDR2 SVGAGI. V shed 7 bases, J shed 2 bases, and the junction held 10 bases outside the gene matches.

This clonotype was seen a handful of times. This sequence joins TRBV5-6 and TRBJ2-1, with 10 bases identical to TRBD2. Per the germline V gene, CDR1 is SGHDT and CDR2 is YYEEEE. The CDR3 has 15 residues. The J segment lost 7 bases and the V segment lost 1 base, leaving 5 bases of the junction unmatched. For the CDR3, the DNA is TGTGCCAGCAGCTTGCCTAGCGGGGGCAGAAATGAGCAGTTCTTC. Translated, it gives CASSLPSGGRNEQFF.

This clonotype was recorded at least ten times. The rearrangement links TRBV15 to TRBJ2-4; no clear D gene. The CDR3 spans 12 residues. V lost 3 bases and J 8 bases, leaving 8 bases between the germline ends. Germline loops: CDR1 LNHNV, CDR2 YYDKDF (reference sequence). DNA of the CDR3: TGTGCCACCAGCAGGTTTACGGACATTCAGTACTTC. Amino acid sequence: CATSRFTDIQYF.

This chain links TRBV18 with TRBJ2-1; the match to TRBD2 covers 7 bases. The CDR3 is made up of 16 amino acids. Germline V gene data show CDR1 as KGHSH and CDR2 as LQKENI. J gave up 2 bases and V 0 bases, and 4 bases lay outside the gene matches. CDR3 bases: TGTGCCAGCTCACCACCGGGGGGAGGGCCCTACAATGAGCAGTTCTTC. It yields the protein CASSPPGGGPYNEQFF.

This clonotype has ten or more counts. The chain carries TRBV7-6 and TRBJ2-1; TRBD2 is a possible D gene (5 bases). Germline CDR1 and CDR2: SGHVS and FNYEAQ. The CDR3 has 16 residues. V lost 5 bases and J 2 bases, leaving 16 bases between the germline ends. CDR3 loop: CASSGRGISPYNEQFF. CDR3 DNA: TGTGCCAGCAGCGGTAGAGGGATTTCCCCCTACAATGAGCAGTTCTTC.

A note on this clonotype: One junction end does not reproduce the germline sequence, and a read error may be involved. The chain carries TRBV5-6 and TRBJ2-5, with D unclear. This CDR3 contains 14 residues. Per the germline V gene, CDR1 is SGHDT and CDR2 is YYEEEE. In nucleotides, the CDR3 is TGTGCCAGCAGGTTGGCACAGCAACAAGAGACCCAGTACTTC. Protein: CASRLAQQQETQYF. Complete variable domain (other parts from reference TRBV5-6 and TRBJ2-5): DAGVTQSPTHLIKTRGQQVTLRCSPKSGHDTVSWYQQALGQGPQFIFQYYEEEERQRGNFPDRFSGHQFPNYSSELNVNALLLGDSALYLCASRLAQQQETQYFGPGTRLLVL.

J is TRBJ2-7 and V is TRBV7-8; 7 bases map to TRBD2. V shed 5 bases and J 6 bases; nucleotides not matched to a gene: 4. Germline V gene sequence: CDR1 SGHVS, CDR2 FQNEAQ. The CDR3 has 12 amino acids. Written as DNA, the CDR3 is TGTGCCAGCAGCCTGGGCGGGGGCGAGCAGTACTTC. Its protein product is CASSLGGGEQYF. The full variable domain, with the rest looked up from reference TRBV7-8 and TRBJ2-7, is GAGVSQSPRYKVAKRGQDVALRCDPISGHVSLFWYQQALGQGPEFLTYFQNEAQLDKSGLPSDRFFAERPEGSVSTLKIQRTQQEDSAVYLCASSLGGGEQYFGPGTRLTVT.

The sample holds a few counts of this clonotype. The V call is TRBV20-1, the J call TRBJ2-7; D perhaps matches TRBD1 (5 bases). The V gene lost 5 bases and the J gene lost 4 bases, with 15 bases spanning the gap. The germline V gene has CDR1 DFQATT and CDR2 SNEGSKA (reference sequence). The CDR3 totals 13 residues. This CDR3 is CSASRAERYEQYF. The CDR3 nucleotides are TGCAGTGCTTCCAGGGCGGAGAGGTACGAGCAGTACTTC.

This clonotype was picked up many times. The J gene is TRBJ2-1, the V gene TRBV4-2; D is undetermined. Trimming removed 0 bases from V and 6 bases from J, with 6 bases in between. This CDR3 has 13 amino acids. CDR1 is LGHNA and CDR2 is YNFKEQ in the germline V gene. As DNA, the CDR3 is TGTGCCAGCAGCCAAGATATGCCCAATGAGCAGTTCTTC. Its protein is CASSQDMPNEQFF.